This T cell receptor beta chain was found in a study of cytotoxic CD8 clonotypes in ibrutinib-treated CLL. Study in general: In all, about eleven patients were relapsed/refractory, some 14 were treatment-naive and 17 were IGHV unmutated. The response samples were taken once patients had been treated for a median of around twelve months, range 6 to 36.

Turning to this clone: Its antigen is currently unknown.

Study outcomes and limitations: Contraction or stability on treatment was seen for public clonotypes, which were uncommon.

The CDR3 has 14 amino acids. Germline assignment: CDR1 SQVTM and CDR2 ANQGSEA. After removal of 7 bases from V and 6 bases from J, the junction contained 12 bases not matched to a gene. The targeted sequencing depth was 1 in 200,000 to 1 in 1 million T cells. Data came from immunoSEQ multiplex PCR; TCRdb stores just in-frame clones and leaves some out. The profile shows about 270,000 clones, 76% of them singletons. The starting material was PBMCs, obtained at disease progression, from a patient treated with ibrutinib. The TCR originated in a human donor with chronic lymphocytic leukemia. The rearrangement uses TRBV29-1 and TRBJ2-1; 7 nucleotides line up with TRBD1. CDR3 residues: CSGDRVGVGNEQFF. CDR3 DNA: TGCAGCGGTGACAGGGTAGGGGTTGGCAATGAGCAGTTCTTC.